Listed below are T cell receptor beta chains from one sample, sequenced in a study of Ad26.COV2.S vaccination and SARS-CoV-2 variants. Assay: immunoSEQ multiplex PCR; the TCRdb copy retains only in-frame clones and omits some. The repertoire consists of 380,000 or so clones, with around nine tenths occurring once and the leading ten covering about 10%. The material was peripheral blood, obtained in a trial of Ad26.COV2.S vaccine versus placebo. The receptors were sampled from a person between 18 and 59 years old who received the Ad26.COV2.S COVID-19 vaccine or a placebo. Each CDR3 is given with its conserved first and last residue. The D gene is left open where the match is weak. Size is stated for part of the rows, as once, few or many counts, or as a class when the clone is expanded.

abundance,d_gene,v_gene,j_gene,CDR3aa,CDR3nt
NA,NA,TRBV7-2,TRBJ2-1,CASSLWGSDRLGTNEQFF,TGTGCCAGCAGCTTATGGGGGTCGGACCGGCTTGGGACCAATGAGCAGTTCTTC
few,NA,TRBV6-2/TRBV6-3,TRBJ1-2,CASSYDTYGYTF,TGTGCCAGCAGTTACGACACGTATGGCTACACCTTC
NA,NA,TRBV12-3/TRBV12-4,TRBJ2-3,CASSFLGTDTQYF,TGTGCCAGCAGTTTTCTTGGCACAGATACGCAGTATTTT
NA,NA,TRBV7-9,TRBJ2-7,CASSSTRPNSSYEQYF,TGTGCCAGCAGCTCGACTAGACCGAATAGCTCCTACGAGCAGTACTTC
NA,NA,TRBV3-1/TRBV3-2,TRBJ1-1,CASSLLVYTEAFF,TGTGCCAGCAGCCTCCTGGTGTACACTGAAGCTTTCTTT
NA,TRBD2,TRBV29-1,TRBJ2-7,CSVADGTSGYEQYF,TGCAGCGTCGCGGACGGGACTAGCGGCTACGAGCAGTACTTC
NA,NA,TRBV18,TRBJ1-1,CASSPVDPRGNTEAFF,TGTGCCAGCTCACCAGTGGACCCCAGGGGAAACACTGAAGCTTTCTTT
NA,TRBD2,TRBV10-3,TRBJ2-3,CAAGGPEASTDTQYF,TGTGCCGCGGGGGGGCCAGAGGCTAGCACAGATACGCAGTATTTT
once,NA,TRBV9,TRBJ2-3,CASSDSKSTDTQYF,TGTGCCAGCAGCGACAGTAAAAGCACAGATACGCAGTATTTT
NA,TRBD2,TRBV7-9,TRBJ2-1,CASSLAGVDNEQFF,TGTGCCAGCAGTTTAGCGGGAGTCGACAATGAGCAGTTCTTC
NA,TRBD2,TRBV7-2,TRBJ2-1,CASSSLAGGYNEQFF,TGTGCCAGCAGCTCCCTAGCGGGGGGCTACAATGAGCAGTTCTTC
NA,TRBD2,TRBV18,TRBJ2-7,CPSSPSTGGGSSYEQYF,TGTCCCAGCTCACCTTCGACCGGGGGGGGGTCCTCCTACGAGCAGTACTTC
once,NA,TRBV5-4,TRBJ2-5,CASSLNGETQYF,TGTGCCAGCAGCTTGAACGGGGAGACCCAGTACTTC
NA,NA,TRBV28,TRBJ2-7,CASSPYRGGSYEQYF,TGTGCCAGCAGTCCTTACAGGGGGGGCTCCTACGAGCAGTACTTC
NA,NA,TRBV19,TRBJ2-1,CASSSWSSYNEQFF,TGTGCCAGTAGTAGCTGGAGCTCCTACAATGAGCAGTTCTTC
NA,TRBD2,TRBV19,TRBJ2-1,CASLPESGRRNEQFF,TGTGCCAGTCTCCCGGAGAGCGGGAGACGGAATGAGCAGTTCTTC
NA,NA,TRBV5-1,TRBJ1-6,CASSFLGVSEPLHF,TGCGCCAGCAGCTTTTTGGGGGTGTCGGAACCCCTCCACTTT
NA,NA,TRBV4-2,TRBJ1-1,CASTPDPMNTEAFF,TGTGCCAGCACCCCGGATCCTATGAACACTGAAGCTTTCTTT
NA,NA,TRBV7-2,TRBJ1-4,CASSSTGTAEKLFF,TGTGCCAGCAGCTCCACGGGGACCGCTGAAAAACTGTTTTTT
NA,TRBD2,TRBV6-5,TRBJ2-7,CASSLGLAYEQYF,TGTGCCAGCAGCTTGGGACTAGCGTACGAGCAGTACTTC
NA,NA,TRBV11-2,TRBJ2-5,CASSSGQIQETQYF,TGTGCCAGCAGCTCAGGACAGATCCAAGAGACCCAGTACTTC
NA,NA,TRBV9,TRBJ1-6,CASSVGISSYNSPLHF,TGTGCCAGCAGCGTAGGAATCAGCTCCTATAATTCACCCCTCCACTTT
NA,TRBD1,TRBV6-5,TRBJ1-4,CASSSEGAANEKLFF,TGTGCCAGCAGTTCAGAGGGGGCAGCTAATGAAAAACTGTTTTTT
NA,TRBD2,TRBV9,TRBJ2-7,CASSARPIAGVFEQYF,TGTGCCAGCAGCGCCCGCCCGATAGCGGGGGTATTTGAGCAGTACTTC
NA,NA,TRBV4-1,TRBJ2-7,CASSQVGYEQYF,TGCGCCAGCAGCCAAGTGGGTTACGAGCAGTACTTC
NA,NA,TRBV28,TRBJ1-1,CASSSRDGLSNTEAFF,TGTGCCAGCAGCTCCCGGGACGGATTATCGAACACTGAAGCTTTCTTT
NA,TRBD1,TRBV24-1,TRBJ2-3,CATSDLRDRSTDTQYF,TGTGCCACCAGTGATTTACGGGACAGGAGCACAGATACGCAGTATTTT
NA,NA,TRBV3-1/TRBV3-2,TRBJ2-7,CASSRSGIEQYF,TGTGCCAGCAGCCGATCAGGGATCGAGCAGTACTTC
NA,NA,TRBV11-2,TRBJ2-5,CASSYSLKNQETQYF,TGTGCCAGCAGCTATTCCCTAAAAAACCAAGAGACCCAGTACTTC
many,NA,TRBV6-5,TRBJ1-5,CASSSYRQGHAAQHF,TGTGCCAGCAGTAGCTATCGCCAGGGACATGCGGCCCAGCATTTT
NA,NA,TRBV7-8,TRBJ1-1,CASSSPRGDGTEAFF,TGTGCCAGCAGCTCCCCGAGGGGGGATGGCACTGAAGCTTTCTTT
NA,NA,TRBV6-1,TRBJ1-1,CASSELGRGSTEAFF,TGTGCCAGCAGTGAATTGGGCAGGGGTTCCACTGAAGCTTTCTTT
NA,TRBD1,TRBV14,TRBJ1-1,CASSQDVWRDRVTEAFF,TGTGCCAGCAGCCAAGATGTTTGGCGGGACAGAGTCACTGAAGCTTTCTTT
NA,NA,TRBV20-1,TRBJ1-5,CSASGVSNQPQHF,TGCAGTGCTAGTGGGGTTAGCAATCAGCCCCAGCATTTT
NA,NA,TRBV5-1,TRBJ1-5,CASAHSRRQPQHF,TGCGCCAGCGCCCACTCGAGACGGCAGCCCCAGCATTTT
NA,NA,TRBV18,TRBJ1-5,CASSPPLVALGNQPQHF,TGTGCCAGCTCACCACCATTAGTAGCTTTGGGCAATCAGCCCCAGCATTTT
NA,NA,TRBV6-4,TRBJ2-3,CATRRGPSDGTDTQYF,TGTGCCACGAGGAGGGGGCCCAGTGATGGCACAGATACGCAGTATTTT
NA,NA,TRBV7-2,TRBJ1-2,CASSLGTREGYTF,TGTGCCAGCAGCTTAGGGACGAGGGAGGGCTACACCTTC
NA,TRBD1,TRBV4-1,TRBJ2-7,CASSQQTGTGLTYEQYF,TGCGCCAGCAGCCAACAGACCGGGACAGGGCTGACCTACGAGCAGTACTTC
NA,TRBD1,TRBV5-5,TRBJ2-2,CASSFEGQGATGELFF,TGTGCCAGCAGCTTTGAAGGACAGGGTGCGACCGGGGAGCTGTTTTTT
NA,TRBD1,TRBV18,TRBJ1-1,CAGRQGKDTEAFF,TGTGCCGGACGACAGGGTAAGGACACTGAAGCTTTCTTT
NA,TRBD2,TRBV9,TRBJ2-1,CASSQRLTSGTTRNEQFF,TGTGCCAGCAGCCAACGTCTTACTAGCGGGACAACTAGGAATGAGCAGTTCTTC
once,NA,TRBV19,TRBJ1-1,CATYSNTEAFF,TGTGCCACCTACTCTAACACTGAAGCTTTCTTT
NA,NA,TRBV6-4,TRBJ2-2,CASSDGTGHTGELFF,TGTGCCAGCAGTGATGGCACAGGGCACACCGGGGAGCTGTTTTTT
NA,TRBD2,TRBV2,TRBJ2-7,CASSSGLAGGSYEQYF,TGTGCCAGCAGCTCGGGACTAGCGGGGGGGTCCTACGAGCAGTACTTC
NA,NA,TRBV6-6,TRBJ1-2,CASLSLGAQNYGYTF,TGTGCCAGCTTATCCCTGGGGGCGCAGAACTATGGCTACACCTTC
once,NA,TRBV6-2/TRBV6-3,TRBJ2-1,CASSRGTHGNEQFF,TGTGCCAGCAGCCGCGGGACTCATGGGAATGAGCAGTTCTTC
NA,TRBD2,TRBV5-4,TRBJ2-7,CASSFGTSGGYYEQYF,TGTGCCAGCAGCTTCGGGACTAGCGGAGGATACTACGAGCAGTACTTC
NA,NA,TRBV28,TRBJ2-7,CASSVSLGEAYEQYF,TGTGCCAGCAGTGTCTCCCTCGGGGAGGCCTACGAGCAGTACTTC
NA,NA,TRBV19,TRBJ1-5,CASSSRQSQGPQHF,TGTGCCAGTAGTAGCAGACAGTCCCAGGGGCCCCAGCATTTT
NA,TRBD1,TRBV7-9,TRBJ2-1,CASSRSVPGQGGNEQFF,TGTGCCAGCAGCCGGAGTGTACCGGGACAGGGCGGCAATGAGCAGTTCTTC
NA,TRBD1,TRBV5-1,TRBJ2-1,CASSPTWTGSSNEQFF,TGCGCCAGCAGCCCGACCTGGACAGGGTCGTCCAATGAGCAGTTCTTC
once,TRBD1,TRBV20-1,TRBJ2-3,CSADREDTQYF,TGCAGTGCTGACAGGGAGGATACGCAGTATTTT
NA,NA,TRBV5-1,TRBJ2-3,CASSRADTPSTDTQYF,TGCGCCAGCAGCCGAGCGGATACTCCATCCACAGATACGCAGTATTTT
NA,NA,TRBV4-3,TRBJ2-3,CASSQDPRQPGSTDTQYF,TGCGCCAGCAGCCAAGATCCCCGGCAGCCCGGGAGCACAGATACGCAGTATTTT
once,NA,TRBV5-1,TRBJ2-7,CASSLEGRWQGYEQYF,TGCGCCAGCAGCTTGGAGGGGCGGTGGCAGGGCTACGAGCAGTACTTC
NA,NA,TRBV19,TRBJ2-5,CASSSGAGTTQETQYF,TGTGCCAGTAGTAGCGGAGCCGGGACAACACAAGAGACCCAGTACTTC
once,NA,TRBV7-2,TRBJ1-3,CASNAGWGIGNTIYF,TGTGCCAGCAACGCGGGGTGGGGAATAGGAAACACCATATATTTT
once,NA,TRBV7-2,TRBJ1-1,CASSPNYRDNTEAFF,TGTGCCAGCAGCCCGAACTACAGGGATAACACTGAAGCTTTCTTT